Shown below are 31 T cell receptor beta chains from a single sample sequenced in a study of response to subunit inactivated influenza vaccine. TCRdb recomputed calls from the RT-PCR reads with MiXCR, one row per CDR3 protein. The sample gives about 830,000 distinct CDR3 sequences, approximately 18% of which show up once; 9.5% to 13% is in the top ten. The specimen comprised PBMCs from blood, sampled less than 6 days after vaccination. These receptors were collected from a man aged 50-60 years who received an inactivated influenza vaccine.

The CDR3 DNA is TGTGCCAGCAGCTCCCACCTAACCTACGAGCAGTACTTC. This gives the protein CASSSHLTYEQYF. The chain employs TRBV13 and TRBJ2-7; the D is unclear. V lost 4 bases to trimming and J lost 2 bases, with 9 bases between them. The CDR3 consists of 13 residues. Germline lookup yields CDR1 PRHDT and CDR2 FYEKMQ (reference sequence).

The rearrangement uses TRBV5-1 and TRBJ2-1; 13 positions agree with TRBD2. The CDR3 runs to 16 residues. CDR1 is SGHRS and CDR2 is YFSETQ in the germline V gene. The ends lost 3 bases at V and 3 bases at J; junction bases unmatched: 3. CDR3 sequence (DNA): TGCGCCAGCAGCTGGACTAGCGGGGGCGTCTACAATGAGCAGTTCTTC. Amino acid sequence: CASSWTSGGVYNEQFF.

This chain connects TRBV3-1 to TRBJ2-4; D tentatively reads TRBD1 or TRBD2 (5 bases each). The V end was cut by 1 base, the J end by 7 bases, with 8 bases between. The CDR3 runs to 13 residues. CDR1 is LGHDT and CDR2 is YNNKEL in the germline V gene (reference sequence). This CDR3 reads CASSQAGRNIQYF. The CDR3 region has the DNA TGTGCCAGCAGCCAAGCGGGACGCAACATTCAGTACTTC.

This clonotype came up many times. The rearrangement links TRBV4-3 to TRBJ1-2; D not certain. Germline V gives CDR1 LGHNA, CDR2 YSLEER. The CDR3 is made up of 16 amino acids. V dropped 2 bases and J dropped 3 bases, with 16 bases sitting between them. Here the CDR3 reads CASSQSSGRIDYGYTF. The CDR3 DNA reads TGCGCCAGCAGCCAAAGTTCGGGGAGAATTGACTATGGCTACACCTTC.

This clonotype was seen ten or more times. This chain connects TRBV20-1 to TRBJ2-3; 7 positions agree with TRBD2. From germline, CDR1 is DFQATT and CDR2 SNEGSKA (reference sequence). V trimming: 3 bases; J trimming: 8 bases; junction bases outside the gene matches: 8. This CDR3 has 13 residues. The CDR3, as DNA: TGCAGTGCTAGGGCCGGGGGGATTCGTACGCAGTATTTT. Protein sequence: CSARAGGIRTQYF.

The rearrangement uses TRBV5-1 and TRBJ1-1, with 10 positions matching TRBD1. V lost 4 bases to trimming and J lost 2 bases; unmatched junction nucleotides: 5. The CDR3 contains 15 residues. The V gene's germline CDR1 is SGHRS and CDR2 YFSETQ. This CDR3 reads CASSGRTGGNTEAFF. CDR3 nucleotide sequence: TGCGCCAGCAGCGGGAGGACAGGGGGAAACACTGAAGCTTTCTTT.

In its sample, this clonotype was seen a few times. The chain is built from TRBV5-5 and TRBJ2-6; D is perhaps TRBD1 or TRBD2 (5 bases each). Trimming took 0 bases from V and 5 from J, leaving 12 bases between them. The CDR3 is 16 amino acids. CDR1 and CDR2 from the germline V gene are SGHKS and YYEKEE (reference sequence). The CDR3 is CASSLDGAAWANVLTF. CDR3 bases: TGTGCCAGCAGCTTGGACGGGGCCGCCTGGGCCAACGTCCTGACTTTC.

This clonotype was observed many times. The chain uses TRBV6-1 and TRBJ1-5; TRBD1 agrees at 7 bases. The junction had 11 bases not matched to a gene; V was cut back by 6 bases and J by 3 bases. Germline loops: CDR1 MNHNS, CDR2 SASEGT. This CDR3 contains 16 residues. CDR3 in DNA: TGTGCCAGCAGCCGGGACAGACCCAGTAACAATCAGCCCCAGCATTTT. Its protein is CASSRDRPSNNQPQHF.

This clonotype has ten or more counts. The CDR3 loop reads CSVDWASGTGGDEQFF. CDR3 DNA: TGCAGCGTTGATTGGGCCTCCGGGACAGGGGGTGATGAGCAGTTCTTC. The chain links TRBV29-1 to TRBJ2-1, with 11 bases lining up with TRBD1. Per the germline V gene, CDR1 is SQVTM and CDR2 is ANQGSEA. The CDR3 runs 16 residues. Trimming cost V 3 bases and J 8 bases; bases outside gene matches: 12.

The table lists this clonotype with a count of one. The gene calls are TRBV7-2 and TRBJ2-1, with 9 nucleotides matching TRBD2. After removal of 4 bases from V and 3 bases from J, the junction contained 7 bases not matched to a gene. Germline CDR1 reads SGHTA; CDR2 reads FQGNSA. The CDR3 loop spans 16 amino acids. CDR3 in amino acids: CASSYLSGSVYNEQFF. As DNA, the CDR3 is TGTGCCAGCAGCTACCTTAGCGGGAGTGTCTACAATGAGCAGTTCTTC.

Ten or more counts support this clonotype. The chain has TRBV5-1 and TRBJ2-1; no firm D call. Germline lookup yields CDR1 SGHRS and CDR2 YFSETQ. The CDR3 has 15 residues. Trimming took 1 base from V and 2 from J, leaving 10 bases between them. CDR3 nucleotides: TGCGCCAGCAGCTTGAGTCTAAACACCTACAATGAGCAGTTCTTC. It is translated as CASSLSLNTYNEQFF. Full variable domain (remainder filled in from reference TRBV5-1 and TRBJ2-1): KAGVTQTPRYLIKTRGQQVTLSCSPISGHRSVSWYQQTPGQGLQFLFEYFSETQRNKGNFPGRFSGRQFSNSRSEMNVSTLELGDSALYLCASSLSLNTYNEQFFGPGTRLTVL.

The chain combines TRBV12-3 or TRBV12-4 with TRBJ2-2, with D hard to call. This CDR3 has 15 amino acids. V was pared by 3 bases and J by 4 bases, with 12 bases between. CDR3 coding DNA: TGTGCCAGCAGTTTGGCCAGGCGAAGCACCGGGGAGCTGTTTTTT. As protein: CASSLARRSTGELFF.

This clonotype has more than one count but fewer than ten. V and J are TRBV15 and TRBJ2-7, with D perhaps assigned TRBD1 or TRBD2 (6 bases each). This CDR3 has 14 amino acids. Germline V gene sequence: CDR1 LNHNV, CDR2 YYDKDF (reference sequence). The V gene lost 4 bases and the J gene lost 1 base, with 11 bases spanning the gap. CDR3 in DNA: TGTGCCACCAGCAAAGGGGGGCAGTCCTACGAGCAGTACTTC. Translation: CATSKGGQSYEQYF. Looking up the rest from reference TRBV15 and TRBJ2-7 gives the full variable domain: DAMVIQNPRYQVTQFGKPVTLSCSQTLNHNVMYWYQQKSSQAPKLLFHYYDKDFNNEADTPDNFQSRRPNTSFCFLDIRSPGLGDTAMYLCATSKGGQSYEQYFGPGTRLTVT.

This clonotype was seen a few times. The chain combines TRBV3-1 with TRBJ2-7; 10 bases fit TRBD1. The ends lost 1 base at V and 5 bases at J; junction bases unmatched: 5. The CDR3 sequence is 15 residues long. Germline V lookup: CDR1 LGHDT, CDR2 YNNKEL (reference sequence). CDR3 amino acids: CASSQGDRGPHEQYF. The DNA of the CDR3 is TGTGCCAGCAGCCAAGGCGACAGGGGGCCCCACGAGCAGTACTTC.

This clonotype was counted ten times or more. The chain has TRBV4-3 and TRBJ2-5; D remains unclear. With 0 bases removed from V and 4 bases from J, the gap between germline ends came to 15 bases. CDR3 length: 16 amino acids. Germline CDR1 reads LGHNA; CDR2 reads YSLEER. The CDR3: CASSQDLVQSGETQYF. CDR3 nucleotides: TGCGCCAGCAGCCAAGATCTAGTACAGTCAGGAGAGACCCAGTACTTC.

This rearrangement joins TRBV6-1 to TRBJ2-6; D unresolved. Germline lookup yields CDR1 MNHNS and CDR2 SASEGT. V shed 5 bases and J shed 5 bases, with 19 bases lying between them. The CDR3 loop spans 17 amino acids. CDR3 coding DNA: TGTGCCAGCAGTACCCAACCTTCAAGCGCCTGGGCCAACGTCCTGACTTTC. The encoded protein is CASSTQPSSAWANVLTF.

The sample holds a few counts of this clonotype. The CDR3 reads CASSFYRGSYEQYF. In DNA, the CDR3 is TGTGCCAGCAGTTTTTACCGGGGCTCCTACGAGCAGTACTTC. The chain uses TRBV27 and TRBJ2-7; perhaps TRBD2 as D (5 bases). Looked up from germline, CDR1 is MNHEY and CDR2 is SMNVEV (reference sequence). The V gene lost 3 bases and the J gene lost 0 bases, with 9 bases spanning the gap. CDR3 length equals 14 residues.

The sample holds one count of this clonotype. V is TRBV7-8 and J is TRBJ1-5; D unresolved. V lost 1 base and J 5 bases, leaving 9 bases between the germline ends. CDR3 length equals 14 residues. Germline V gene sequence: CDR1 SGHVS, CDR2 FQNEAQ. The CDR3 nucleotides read TGTGCCAGCAGCTTAGATTTATGGGATCAGCCCCAGCATTTT. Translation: CASSLDLWDQPQHF. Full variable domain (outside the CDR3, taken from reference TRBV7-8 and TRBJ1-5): GAGVSQSPRYKVAKRGQDVALRCDPISGHVSLFWYQQALGQGPEFLTYFQNEAQLDKSGLPSDRFFAERPEGSVSTLKIQRTQQEDSAVYLCASSLDLWDQPQHFGDGTRLSIL.

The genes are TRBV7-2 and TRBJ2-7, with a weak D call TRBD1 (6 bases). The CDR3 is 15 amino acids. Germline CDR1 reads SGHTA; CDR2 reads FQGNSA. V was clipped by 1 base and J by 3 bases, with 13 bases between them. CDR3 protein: CASSLGGGAYYEQYF. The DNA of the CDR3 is TGTGCCAGCAGCTTAGGAGGGGGAGCCTACTACGAGCAGTACTTC. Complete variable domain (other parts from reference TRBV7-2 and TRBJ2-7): GAGVSQSPSNKVTEKGKDVELRCDPISGHTALYWYRQSLGQGLEFLIYFQGNSAPDKSGLPSDRFSAERTGGSVSTLTIQRTQQEDSAVYLCASSLGGGAYYEQYFGPGTRLTVT.

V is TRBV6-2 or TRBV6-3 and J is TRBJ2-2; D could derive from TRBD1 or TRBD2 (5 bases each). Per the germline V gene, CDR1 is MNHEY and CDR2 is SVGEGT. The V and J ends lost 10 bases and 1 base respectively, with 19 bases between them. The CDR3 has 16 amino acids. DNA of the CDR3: TGTGCCACCACTCCTGAACCGGGACGGAACACCGGGGAGCTGTTTTTT. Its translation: CATTPEPGRNTGELFF.

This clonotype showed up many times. The CDR3 nucleotides read TGTGCCAGCTCTCGGGCAGGGGGGCTATACGAGCAGTACTTC. Translation gives CASSRAGGLYEQYF. V and J are TRBV27 and TRBJ2-7, with a weak D call TRBD1 (7 bases). CDR1 is MNHEY and CDR2 is SMNVEV in the germline V gene (reference sequence). V shed 8 bases and J shed 4 bases, with 18 bases lying between them. This CDR3 comprises 14 residues.

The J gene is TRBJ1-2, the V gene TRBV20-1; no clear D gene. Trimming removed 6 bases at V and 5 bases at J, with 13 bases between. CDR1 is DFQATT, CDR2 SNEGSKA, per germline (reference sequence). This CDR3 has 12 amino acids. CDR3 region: CSAADPPYGYTF. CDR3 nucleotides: TGCAGTGCCGCCGACCCACCGTATGGCTACACCTTC.

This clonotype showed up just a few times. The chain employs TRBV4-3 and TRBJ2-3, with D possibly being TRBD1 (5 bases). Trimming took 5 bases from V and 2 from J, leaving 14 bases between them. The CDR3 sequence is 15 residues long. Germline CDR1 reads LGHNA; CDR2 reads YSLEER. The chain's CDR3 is CASSEQEKTTDTQYF. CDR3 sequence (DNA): TGCGCCAGCAGCGAACAGGAAAAGACCACAGATACGCAGTATTTT.

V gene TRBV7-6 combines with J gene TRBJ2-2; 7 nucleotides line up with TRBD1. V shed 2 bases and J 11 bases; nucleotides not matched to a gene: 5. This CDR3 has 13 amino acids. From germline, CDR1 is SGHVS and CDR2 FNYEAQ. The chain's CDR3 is CASSLRRQGELFF. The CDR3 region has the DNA TGTGCCAGCAGCTTAAGACGACAGGGCGAGCTGTTTTTT.

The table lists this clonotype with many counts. CDR3 residues: CASSPRQGAASYEQYF. The CDR3 bases are TGTGCCAGCAGCCCGCGACAGGGGGCCGCCTCATACGAGCAGTACTTC. The gene calls are TRBV7-9 and TRBJ2-7, with 10 bases matching TRBD1. V lost 5 bases, J lost 4 bases, and 11 bases stayed unmatched. CDR3 length: 16 amino acids. Germline CDR1 is SEHNR and CDR2 is FQNEAQ (reference sequence).

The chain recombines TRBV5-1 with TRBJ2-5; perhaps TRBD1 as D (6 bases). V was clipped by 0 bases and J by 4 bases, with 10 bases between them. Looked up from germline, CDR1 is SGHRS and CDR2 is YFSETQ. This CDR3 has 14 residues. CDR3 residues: CASSLDGGGETQYF. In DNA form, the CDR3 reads TGCGCCAGCAGCTTGGATGGGGGCGGAGAGACCCAGTACTTC. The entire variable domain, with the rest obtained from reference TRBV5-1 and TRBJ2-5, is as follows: KAGVTQTPRYLIKTRGQQVTLSCSPISGHRSVSWYQQTPGQGLQFLFEYFSETQRNKGNFPGRFSGRQFSNSRSEMNVSTLELGDSALYLCASSLDGGGETQYFGPGTRLLVL.

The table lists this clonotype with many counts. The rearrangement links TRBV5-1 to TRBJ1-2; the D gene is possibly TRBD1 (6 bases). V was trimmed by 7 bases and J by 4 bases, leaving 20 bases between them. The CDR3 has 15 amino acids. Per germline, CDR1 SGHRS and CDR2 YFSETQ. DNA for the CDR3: TGCGCCAGCTCGCAGGGGCAGTTGAGGAGCTATGGCTACACCTTC. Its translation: CASSQGQLRSYGYTF.

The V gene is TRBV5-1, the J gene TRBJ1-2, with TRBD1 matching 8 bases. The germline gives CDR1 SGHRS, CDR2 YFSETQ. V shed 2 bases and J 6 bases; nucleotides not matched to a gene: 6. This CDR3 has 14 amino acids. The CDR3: CASSLNGQGNGYTF. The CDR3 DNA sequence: TGCGCCAGCAGCTTAAACGGACAGGGAAATGGCTACACCTTC.

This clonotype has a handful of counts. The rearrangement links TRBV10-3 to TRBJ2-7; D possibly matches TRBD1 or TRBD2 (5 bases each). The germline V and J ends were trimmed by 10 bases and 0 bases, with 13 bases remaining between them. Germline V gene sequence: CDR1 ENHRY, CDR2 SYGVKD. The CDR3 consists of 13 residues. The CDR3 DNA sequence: TGTGCCACTAAAAGGGACCCCTCCTACGAGCAGTACTTC. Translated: CATKRDPSYEQYF.

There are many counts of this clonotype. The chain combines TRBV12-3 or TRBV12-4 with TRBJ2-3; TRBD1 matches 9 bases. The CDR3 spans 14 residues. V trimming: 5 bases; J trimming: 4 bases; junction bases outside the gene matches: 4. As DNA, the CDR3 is TGTGCCAGCAGTGGGGGACAGGGCCCAGATACGCAGTATTTT. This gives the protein CASSGGQGPDTQYF.

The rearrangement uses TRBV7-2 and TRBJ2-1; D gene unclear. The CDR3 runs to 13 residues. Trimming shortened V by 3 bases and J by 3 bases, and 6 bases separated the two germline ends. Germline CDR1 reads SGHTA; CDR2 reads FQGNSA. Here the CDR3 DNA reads TGTGCCAGCAGCTTGCCCAGCTACAATGAGCAGTTCTTC. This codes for CASSLPSYNEQFF.